This T cell receptor beta chain was documented in a study of low-dose radiotherapy and immunotherapy resistance in tumors. Across the whole study: Each patient was administered nivolumab intravenously at 240 mg, which was a flat dose, every two weeks, along with intravenous ipilimumab at 1 mg/kg every six weeks.

Gene-specific TRAV and TRBV primers were used for first-strand cDNA, covering alpha and beta chains. TCRs were put through approximately 20 PCR cycles of amplification with Phusion. A constant-region primer and the V-primer adapter served as the primer pair. TCRdb re-analysed the reads in MiXCR, keeping a single row per CDR3 protein. Among tens of thousands of distinct CDR3 sequences, about 20% were seen once, and the ten largest hold about 9.2%. This clonotype was found many times. Described time point: after trial treatment. Treatment reported: LDRT plus nivolumab, ipilimumab, low-dose cyclophosphamide and aspirin (RACIN trial). Every donor's regimen consisted of nivolumab, ipilimumab, aspirin, low-dose cyclophosphamide and low-dose radiotherapy. The sample in question was PBMCs, obtained after low-dose radiotherapy plus immunotherapy. This TCR was recovered from a female donor with ovarian cancer.

The CDR3 loop reads CASSLTDGTARNIQYF. For the CDR3, the DNA is TGCGCCAGCAGCCTAACCGACGGGACCGCGAGAAACATTCAGTACTTC. This chain links TRBV5-1 with TRBJ2-4; possibly TRBD1 or TRBD2 for D (5 bases each). V was pared by 4 bases and J by 6 bases, with 20 bases between. Germline CDR1 is SGHRS and CDR2 is YFSETQ. The CDR3 has 16 residues.